The source of this T cell receptor (beta chain) is a study of blood T cell repertoires in COVID-19. In the study overall: Samples taken during acute and convalescent COVID-19 were collected in the United States, Italy and Spain. Sample material is recorded as cDNA or gDNA derived from T cells, B-cell-depleted T cells, or PBMCs.

Germline V lookup: CDR1 MDHEN, CDR2 SYDVKM. V lost 4 bases to trimming and J lost 4 bases; unmatched junction nucleotides: 10. The length of the CDR3 is 16 residues. The authors' processing: Using reference gene primer amplification, nucleated cell counts were estimated. The assay was immunoSEQ multiplex PCR, and TCRdb's table has in-frame clones only and misses some. That table furnishes V, J and clone size, whereas the DNA furnished D and trimming. The profile shows about 120,000 clones, around 83% of them singletons. The sequenced sample consisted of peripheral blood. The sequence derives from an elderly man with active or convalescent COVID-19. The chain carries TRBV28 and TRBJ1-2, with TRBD1 identical over 9 bases. The DNA for the CDR3 is TGTGCCAGCAGTTCCCTTCGGGACAGGGCGCTCTATGGCTACACCTTC. Its translation is CASSSLRDRALYGYTF.